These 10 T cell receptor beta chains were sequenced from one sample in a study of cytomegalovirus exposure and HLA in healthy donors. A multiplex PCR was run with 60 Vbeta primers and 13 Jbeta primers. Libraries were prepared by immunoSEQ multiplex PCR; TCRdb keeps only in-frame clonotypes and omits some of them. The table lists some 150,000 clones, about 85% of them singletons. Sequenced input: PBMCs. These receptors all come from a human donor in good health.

CDR3 sequence reads: CASSKEGQGRSGNTIYF. In DNA form, the CDR3 reads TGTGCCAGCAGCAAGGAGGGACAGGGGCGCTCTGGAAACACCATATATTTT. The chain has TRBV5-4 and TRBJ1-3, with 10 bases matching TRBD1. This CDR3 contains 17 residues. Trimming at V came to 4 bases and at J to 0 bases, leaving 7 bases not matched to a gene. CDR1 is SGHNT, CDR2 YYREEE, per germline (reference sequence). The entire variable domain, with the rest obtained from reference TRBV5-4 and TRBJ1-3, is as follows: ETGVTQSPTHLIKTRGQQVTLRCSSQSGHNTVSWYQQALGQGPQFIFQYYREEENGRGNFPPRFSGLQFPNYSSELNVNALELDDSALYLCASSKEGQGRSGNTIYFGEGSWLTVV.

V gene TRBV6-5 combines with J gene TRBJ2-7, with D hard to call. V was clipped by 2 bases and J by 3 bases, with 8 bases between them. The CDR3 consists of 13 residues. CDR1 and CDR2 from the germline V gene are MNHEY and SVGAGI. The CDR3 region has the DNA TGTGCCAGCAGTTACCAGCGAGACTACGAGCAGTACTTC. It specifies CASSYQRDYEQYF.

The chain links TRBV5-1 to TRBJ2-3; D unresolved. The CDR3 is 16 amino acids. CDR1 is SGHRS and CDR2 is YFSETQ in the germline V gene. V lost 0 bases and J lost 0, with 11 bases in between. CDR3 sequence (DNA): TGCGCCAGCAGCTTGGAGGCGGCTTCTAGCACAGATACGCAGTATTTT. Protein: CASSLEAASSTDTQYF.

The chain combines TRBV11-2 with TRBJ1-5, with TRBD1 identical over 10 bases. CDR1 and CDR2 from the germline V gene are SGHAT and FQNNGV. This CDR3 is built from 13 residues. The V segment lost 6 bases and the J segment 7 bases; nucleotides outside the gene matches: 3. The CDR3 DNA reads TGTGCCAGCAGGCTGACAGGGGGCCAGCCCCAGCATTTT. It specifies CASRLTGGQPQHF.

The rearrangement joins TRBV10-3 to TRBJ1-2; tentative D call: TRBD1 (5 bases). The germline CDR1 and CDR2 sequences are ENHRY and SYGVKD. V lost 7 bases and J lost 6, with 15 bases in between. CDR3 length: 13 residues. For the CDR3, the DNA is TGTGCCATCACCCCAGACGGCAGGGATGGCTACACCTTC. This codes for CAITPDGRDGYTF.

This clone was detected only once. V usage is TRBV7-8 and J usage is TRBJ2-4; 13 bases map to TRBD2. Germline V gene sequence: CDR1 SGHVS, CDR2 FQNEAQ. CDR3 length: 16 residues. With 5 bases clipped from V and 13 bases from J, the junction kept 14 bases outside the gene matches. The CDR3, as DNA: TGTGCCAGCAGCCAGGGACTAGCGGGGTCTCATGGGGGGCAGTACTTC. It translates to CASSQGLAGSHGGQYF.

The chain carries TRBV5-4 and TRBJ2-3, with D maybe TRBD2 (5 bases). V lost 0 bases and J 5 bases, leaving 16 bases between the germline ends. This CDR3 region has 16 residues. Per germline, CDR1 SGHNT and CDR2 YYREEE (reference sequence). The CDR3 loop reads CASSLGEFRRLDTQYF. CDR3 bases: TGTGCCAGCAGCTTGGGGGAGTTCCGTCGGTTAGATACGCAGTATTTT.

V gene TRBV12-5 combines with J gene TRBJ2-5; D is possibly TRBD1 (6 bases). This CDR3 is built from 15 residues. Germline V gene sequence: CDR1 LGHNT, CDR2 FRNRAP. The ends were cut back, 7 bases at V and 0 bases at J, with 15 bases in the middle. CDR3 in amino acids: CASALDRHYQETQYF. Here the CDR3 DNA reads TGTGCTAGTGCCTTGGACAGACACTACCAAGAGACCCAGTACTTC.

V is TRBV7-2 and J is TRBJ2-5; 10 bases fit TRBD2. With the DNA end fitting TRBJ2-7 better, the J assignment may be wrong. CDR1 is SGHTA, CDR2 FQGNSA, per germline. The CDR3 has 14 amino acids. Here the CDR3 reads CASSSLSGGYEQYF. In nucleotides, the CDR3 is TGTGCCAGCAGCTCTCTTAGCGGGGGGTACGAGCAGTACTTC.

DNA of the CDR3: TGTGCCAGCAGCCTAAGCGCGGAAAACACCATATATTTT. Translation gives CASSLSAENTIYF. The rearrangement joins TRBV9 to TRBJ1-3; no definite D call. The germline V and J ends were trimmed by 4 bases and 6 bases, with 11 bases remaining between them. In germline, CDR1 is SGDLS, CDR2 YYNGEE. The CDR3 loop spans 13 amino acids.